This TCR beta chain was documented in a study of cytomegalovirus exposure and HLA in healthy donors (dated by TCRdb to about 2017). Context from the whole study: According to an earlier analysis of 450 to 650 of the donors, 150 million to 200 million T cells yielded 120 million or so unique TCR beta sequences and 276 Gb of sequence data. The study aimed to test whether cataloging public T cell receptors could reveal signatures of past pathogen exposure. To predict cytomegalovirus infection status, the study brought together high-throughput TCR immunosequencing, statistical association of individual TCRs with disease status, and machine learning. To study patterns of TCR occurrence, a later analysis re-analyzed previously published TCR beta repertoires from more than 550 donors and added high-resolution HLA genotyping. Besides the first cohort of about 730 subjects, a separate validation cohort made up of 120 different subjects was used. On average, 235,054 unique TCR beta nucleotide sequences were sequenced per donor among 398 genotyped donors of the cohort, with 15% to 20% of those sequences being non-productive. Genome-wide SNP genotypes for about three fifths of the roughly 670 donors were used in a later genetic analysis, which treated that subset as a discovery cohort. Typing coverage varied by locus: about 620-640 donors for A, B, C, DRB1 and DQB1; around 560 for DQA1; about 590 for DPA1; some 470 for DPB1. HLA typing covered class I and class II loci at four-digit resolution. The study used immunosequencing to profile the T cell repertoires of approximately 690 subjects and linked those repertoires to cytomegalovirus serostatus. In an earlier analysis of roughly 580 of the donors, high-throughput TCR beta sequencing was used to judge whether each TCR beta V gene segment behaved as functional or pseudogenic. A handful of DR-DQ haplotypes were handled as single units for association and clustering because linkage in the cohort was strong. The later analysis used no new phenotypic data to find candidate immune exposures, relying instead on TCR beta sequences and their occurrence across donors. Donor age, sex, ethnicity and CMV serostatus were compiled alongside the repertoire data. All discovery cohort repertoires had been generated using a single sequencing platform. Among the roughly 400 genotyped donors, around 81% belonged to the genetic ancestry cluster associated with self-reported Caucasian donors. An early release covering approximately 600 HLA-typed donors comprised around 300 gigabases of sequencing data and roughly 85 million unique TCR sequences. The investigation overall reported the following: The authors suggested that the approach could potentially be extended to other disease states and immunological phenotypes. In a later analysis, TCR association rates were found to vary across HLA loci, with the most associated TCRs seen for DRB1 alleles and the fewest for HLA-C alleles. Most TCR sequences were observed very rarely across donors, whereas some public TCRs were present in many individuals. A later analysis found that HLA-associated TCR beta chains were more clonally expanded and had lower generation probabilities than equally common non-associated chains. In vitro tests confirmed that a few of the cytomegalovirus-associated TCR beta chains recognize cytomegalovirus antigens. A further reported finding was that TCR beta sequences accurately predicted the HLA-A and HLA-B alleles for most subjects in the first cohort. In this cohort, only TCR beta chains were sequenced, and detectable features were limited by the absence of alpha or paired-chain data. In a later genetic analysis, fewer N-insertions in productive TCRs were reported among donors in an Asian-associated ancestry cluster than the approximately 710-donor mean. Immune exposure information for the cohort was limited to CMV serostatus. Because some donors lacked HLA typing at each locus, the association tests relied only on the typed subset. Linkage disequilibrium might explain the correlated functional status among segregating V segments, but an unknown experimental factor could not be ruled out. Presence/absence analyses assumed roughly uniform sequencing depth across donors, an assumption that may not hold. Over 15 rarely observed V segments, including chromosome 9 orphons, were excluded from the earlier analysis of a few hundred of the donors because counts were too low. When HLA alleles, especially DR and DQ, strongly co-occurred, TCR associations were difficult to assign to individual alleles. Cytomegalovirus status was reported to be diagnosed by the classifier with high specificity and sensitivity in both the original and validation cohorts. An earlier analysis of approximately 530 of the donors showed that most TCR beta V segments appeared in productive rearrangements either about 87% or about 30% of the time, which broadly matched IMGT annotations. A group of highly shared sequence variants was considered likely to be a technical artifact of the sequencing pipeline. At a false discovery rate of 0.05, a later analysis linked around 15,000 TCR beta sequences to specific HLA alleles. An association between a missense DCLRE1C variant and V-gene and J-gene trimming of TCR beta chains was found in a later genetic analysis and replicated in an independent cohort. In a later analysis, several top co-occurrence clusters were reported to appear linked to parvovirus B19, influenza, CMV and Epstein-Barr virus. In a later analysis, most CMV-associated TCR beta chains were found to appear HLA-restricted, with HLA associations seemingly driven largely by CMV exposure. Some IMGT-functional V segments, including TRBV6-2 and TRBV6-3, could not be distinguished by the 87-base-pair reads and were therefore excluded. The study gave a list of 150 to 200 TCR beta chains associated with cytomegalovirus.

The cohort comprised fewer than 700 healthy bone marrow donors. At the time of sampling, all cohort members were nominally healthy, though unrecorded immune exposures were likely present. The donor was CMV seropositive and belonged to the group of 250 to 300 seropositive cohort members. A peripheral blood sample was collected from each donor, and TCR beta sequencing was performed on peripheral blood mononuclear cells. Genomic DNA was extracted from the blood cell samples with the Qiagen DNeasy Blood Extraction Kit. To note about this clone: This clone's antigen is unknown. No much larger clonotype is one base removed from it; base qualities were not supplied.

The germline V gene supplies CDR1 SGHAT and CDR2 FQNNGV. Trimming removed 2 bases from V and 2 bases from J, leaving 12 bases between the germline ends. Counted from cysteine to phenylalanine, this CDR3 has 15 amino acids. Just CDR3 DNA is preserved here, 45 bases in frame from base 1. The receptor library was made with the immunoSEQ multiplex PCR assay. The multiplex PCR relied on a mix of 60 forward primers for TCR Vbeta segments and 13 reverse primers for TCR Jbeta segments. The CDR3 region of rearranged TCR beta genes was amplified from genomic DNA with a multiplex PCR assay. The Illumina HiSeq System was used to sequence the amplified TCR beta libraries as 87-base-pair reads. On the authors' methods: Across the 600 to 700 repertoires, a later analysis counted roughly 77 million unique TCR beta chains, 9.5 million to 12 million of which were shared by at least two donors. Raw reads were error-corrected and collapsed into unique sequences with a nearest-neighbor algorithm that merged closely related sequences to remove PCR and sequencing errors. Alignment of CDR3 sequences to IMGT reference sequences was used to assign V, D and J gene segments. Each retained sequence needed at least a six-nucleotide match to both a V gene segment and a J gene segment. A rearrangement counted as productive if the CDR3 had no stop codons and remained in frame with V and J, and every other rearrangement counted as non-productive. CDR3 was defined according to IMGT convention as the region running from the second conserved V-encoded cysteine to the conserved J-encoded phenylalanine. Sequences without an unambiguous match to a single V gene segment were excluded from the earlier analysis of about 640 of the donors. In an earlier analysis of 450 to 750 of the donors, a V segment was called functional when productive rearrangements were above 56.7%, and segregating when the standard deviation between donors exceeded 5%. A statistical classification framework was built for diagnosing cytomegalovirus status from the catalog of TCR beta chain sequences. A later analysis assigned V and J genes by comparing TCR nucleotide sequences with IMGT/GENE-DB human TR gene sequences. The TCRdist pipeline was used in a later analysis to assign CDR3 sequences and most-parsimonious VDJ recombination scenarios. In a later analysis, each TCR beta chain was defined by its CDR3 amino acid sequence together with its V-gene family, and reads without a unique V-gene family were excluded. In a later analysis, 550 to 650 highly shared, low-generation-probability nucleotide sequences were removed to address suspected cross-contamination and a sequencing artifact. For each public chain, a later analysis derived a clonal expansion index from normalized ranks of inferred template counts within each repertoire. A later analysis computed generation probabilities with a VDJ recombination model fitted to out-of-frame rearrangements, and checked the results against IGoR. A later analysis scored TCR-TCR, TCR-HLA and TCR-CMV co-occurrence with hypergeometric tests, applying a repertoire-size bias correction to TCR pairs. A later analysis estimated false discovery rates by permuting HLA or CMV assignments 20 times. In a later analysis, co-occurring TCRs were grouped using DBSCAN, and TCRdist sequence similarity was added for clustering within HLA-allele-positive subsets. For co-occurrence clustering, repertoires with fewer than 30,000 or more than 120,000 public chains were excluded, along with five or six repertoires with anomalous nucleotide sharing. Entries here come from immuneACCESS through TCRdb and include only in-frame sequences with V and J called. Some clones fail to appear in such tables; in the studies checked, an unresolved V gene covers under half of the shortfall, and the cause of the remainder is unknown. V and J calls and clone size are copied from that table; D and trimming were computed from the DNA. This sample gives 250,000 to 350,000 clones in total; 75% to 90% of them show up just once. The biggest ten clones account for almost 4% of the sample.

This TCR was recovered from a man between 35 and 55 years old in good health and CMV-seropositive. The rearrangement combines TRBV11-2 with TRBJ2-5, with TRBD1 as a weak D call on 6 bases. The sequenced sample was PBMCs. The CDR3 protein is CASSLMLGQQETQYF. The sequenced DNA: TGTGCCAGCAGCTTAATGTTAGGACAGCAAGAGACCCAGTACTTC.